Listed below are T cell receptor beta chains from one sample, sequenced in a study of blood T cell repertoires in COVID-19. This table comes from immunoSEQ multiplex PCR, and its TCRdb copy is limited to in-frame clones, with some not included. The data show 400,000 or so clones, about 91% seen once. The sequencing input was peripheral blood. Receptors were obtained from a woman between 40 and 55 years old with COVID-19, enrolled during active disease. The CDR3 runs from the conserved cysteine through the conserved F or W. D genes are given only for firm matches.

V: TRBV5-6; D: -; J: TRBJ1-2; CDR3: CASSFAGLTNYGYTF; DNA: TGTGCCAGCAGCTTCGCCGGACTAACCAACTATGGCTACACCTTC
V: TRBV2; D: TRBD1; J: TRBJ1-1; CDR3: CASRDPGQVVGAFF; DNA: TGTGCCAGCAGGGACCCGGGACAGGTAGTTGGAGCTTTCTTT
V: TRBV19; D: -; J: TRBJ1-5; CDR3: CASSMGRSNQPQHF; DNA: TGTGCCAGTAGTATGGGGAGAAGCAATCAGCCCCAGCATTTT
V: TRBV30; D: -; J: TRBJ1-5; CDR3: CAWEEAGGQPQHF; DNA: TGTGCCTGGGAGGAGGCAGGAGGTCAGCCCCAGCATTTT
V: TRBV7-6; D: -; J: TRBJ2-2; CDR3: CASTLTGELFF; DNA: TGTGCCAGCACCCTCACCGGGGAGCTGTTTTTT
V: TRBV5-1; D: TRBD1; J: TRBJ1-4; CDR3: CASSLAGTGGAEKLFF; DNA: TGCGCCAGCAGCCTGGCGGGGACAGGGGGAGCTGAAAAACTGTTTTTT
V: TRBV6-1; D: TRBD1; J: TRBJ2-2; CDR3: CASNRDRGTGELFF; DNA: TGTGCCAGTAACCGGGACAGGGGCACCGGGGAGCTGTTTTTT
V: TRBV27; D: -; J: TRBJ1-6; CDR3: CASSFVPDTYSPLHF; DNA: TGTGCCAGCAGTTTCGTCCCGGACACTTATTCACCCCTCCACTTT
V: TRBV7-8; D: TRBD1; J: TRBJ2-3; CDR3: CASSPDRGRGTDTQYF; DNA: TGTGCCAGCAGCCCAGACAGGGGAAGGGGGACAGATACGCAGTATTTT
V: TRBV2; D: TRBD1; J: TRBJ1-1; CDR3: CASSDRGRVEAFF; DNA: TGTGCCAGCTCCGACAGGGGGCGAGTTGAAGCTTTCTTT
V: TRBV15; D: -; J: TRBJ2-1; CDR3: CATSRPQGYNEQFF; DNA: TGTGCCACCAGCAGGCCCCAGGGTTACAATGAGCAGTTCTTC
V: TRBV2; D: TRBD1; J: TRBJ1-5; CDR3: CASSAGQGSQPQHF; DNA: TGTGCCAGCAGTGCGGGACAGGGGAGTCAGCCCCAGCATTTT